Below are 22 T cell receptor beta chains sequenced from a single sample in a study of naive and memory T cell subsets. Two oligonucleotides, mixed equimolar, formed the beta constant-region primer covering TRBC1 and TRBC2. Ligated cDNA was amplified by four rounds of PCR with nested alpha and beta constant-region primers and SP2. TCRdb recomputed calls from the UMI-ligation and nested PCR reads with MiXCR, one row per CDR3 protein. The sample holds roughly 10,000 distinct CDR3 sequences, roughly 5.4% seen once. The sequenced sample was CD4+ TEMRA cells from blood. The subset here: effector memory re-expressing CD45RA, CD45RA+ CD27-. Source of these receptors: a human donor in good health.

This clonotype was found many times. The V and J genes are TRBV12-3 or TRBV12-4 and TRBJ2-1; unclear D gene. CDR3 length: 16 amino acids. V was shortened by 2 bases and J by 0 bases, with 11 bases between the two germline ends. The CDR3 loop reads CASSLSGRSSYNEQFF. The CDR3 DNA reads TGTGCCAGCAGTTTATCTGGACGGAGCTCCTACAATGAGCAGTTCTTC.

This clonotype was counted a few times. The chain has TRBV2 and TRBJ1-6, with unresolved D. CDR1 and CDR2 (germline): SNHLY, FYNNEI. V dropped 8 bases and J dropped 7 bases, with 24 bases sitting between them. The CDR3 sequence is 17 residues long. CDR3 sequence reads: CASPPFDSGGINSPLHF. CDR3 nucleotide sequence: TGTGCCAGCCCTCCGTTCGATTCTGGTGGGATAAATTCACCCCTCCACTTT.

As regards this clonotype: The junction shows a germline mismatch at one end, possibly a read error. The CDR3 spells CASSSPRQLLYGYTF. The CDR3, as DNA: TGTGCCAGCTCCAGCCCGCGACAGCTTCTCTATGGGTACACCTTC. The V call is TRBV28, the J call TRBJ1-2; the D gene is possibly TRBD1 (5 bases). CDR3 size: 15 residues. From germline, CDR1 is MDHEN and CDR2 SYDVKM.

This clonotype was counted many times. V usage is TRBV7-9 and J usage is TRBJ2-6, with D uncertain. This CDR3 has 14 residues. CDR1 is SEHNR and CDR2 is FQNEAQ in the germline V gene (reference sequence). Trimming took 9 bases from V and 4 from J, leaving 13 bases between them. The CDR3 region is CASPAATGANVLTF. DNA of the CDR3: TGTGCCAGTCCTGCCGCGACAGGGGCCAACGTCCTGACTTTC.

This chain connects TRBV5-1 to TRBJ1-2, with a tentative D call TRBD1 (5 bases). Trimming pared 3 bases from V and 5 bases from J, leaving 17 bases between. Germline assignment: CDR1 SGHRS and CDR2 YFSETQ. This CDR3 region has 15 residues. This CDR3 reads CASSSLLGHGYGYTF. The CDR3 bases are TGCGCCAGCAGCTCACTCCTCGGACACGGATATGGCTACACCTTC.

The table lists this clonotype with a few counts. The CDR3 nucleotides are TGTGCCATTCAGCCGGACAGGGGAGCAGATACGCAGTATTTT. Residues: CAIQPDRGADTQYF. V gene TRBV5-4 combines with J gene TRBJ2-3; TRBD1 aligns across 9 bases. Germline V lookup: CDR1 SGHNT, CDR2 YYREEE (reference sequence). The CDR3 has 14 residues. Trimming at V came to 9 bases and at J to 4 bases, leaving 9 bases not matched to a gene. The full variable domain, completed using reference TRBV5-4 and TRBJ2-3, is ETGVTQSPTHLIKTRGQQVTLRCSSQSGHNTVSWYQQALGQGPQFIFQYYREEENGRGNFPPRFSGLQFPNYSSELNVNALELDDSALYLCAIQPDRGADTQYFGPGTRLTVL.

This clonotype occurred many times. At one end, the junction sequence differs from germline, possibly due to a read error. The chain links TRBV12-3 or TRBV12-4 to TRBJ2-5; D remains ambiguous. The CDR3 spans 12 residues. Written as DNA, the CDR3 is TGTGCCAGCAGCAATGACCAGGAGACCCAGTACTTC. Its protein is CASSNDQETQYF.

Turning to this clonotype: This may be a read error, as it is one base from a much larger clone. The chain recombines TRBV7-2 with TRBJ1-1, with D uncertain. Germline V lookup: CDR1 SGHTA, CDR2 FQGNSA. CDR3 length: 14 amino acids. The germline V and J ends were trimmed by 5 bases and 1 base, with 11 bases remaining between them. The CDR3 sequence: CASSITKGNTEAFF. The CDR3 DNA reads as TGTGCCAGCAGCATAACCAAAGGGAACACTGAAGCTTTCTTT.

The sample holds many counts of this clonotype. The rearrangement links TRBV6-5 to TRBJ1-2; D unclear. V was cut by 2 bases and J by 2 bases, with 6 bases left in between. The germline V gene has CDR1 MNHEY and CDR2 SVGAGI. The CDR3 contains 13 residues. CDR3 loop: CASSYGENYGYTF. The CDR3 DNA follows: TGTGCCAGCAGTTACGGGGAGAACTATGGCTACACCTTC.

This clonotype showed up many times. The J gene is TRBJ2-7, the V gene TRBV6-2 or TRBV6-3, with 10 bases fitting TRBD2. The CDR3 is made up of 16 amino acids. The ends lost 2 bases at V and 4 bases at J; junction bases unmatched: 8. Germline CDR1 reads MNHEY; CDR2 reads SVGEGT. CDR3 protein: CASSYPLGTSDYEQYF. The CDR3 DNA follows: TGTGCCAGCAGTTACCCACTCGGGACTAGCGATTACGAGCAGTACTTC.

There are many counts of this clonotype. The chain employs TRBV7-2 and TRBJ1-1; 8 bases fit TRBD1. V shed 5 bases and J 4 bases; nucleotides not matched to a gene: 9. This CDR3 region has 15 residues. Germline V gives CDR1 SGHTA, CDR2 FQGNSA. The CDR3: CASSPRRGQGTEAFF. The CDR3 nucleotides are TGTGCCAGCAGCCCACGGCGTGGACAGGGCACTGAAGCTTTCTTT.

This clonotype is labeled as medium-sized. The J gene is TRBJ2-2, the V gene TRBV30, with D perhaps matching TRBD2 (5 bases). Germline assignment: CDR1 GTSNPN and CDR2 SVGIG (reference sequence). Trimming stripped 4 bases from V and 4 bases from J, with 16 bases between. This CDR3 has 15 residues. The CDR3 DNA follows: TGTGCCTGGAATCTAGCCCCTCTCGGCACCGGGGAGCTGTTTTTT. This gives the protein CAWNLAPLGTGELFF.

This clonotype was observed a handful of times. J is TRBJ2-3 and V is TRBV11-1; 9 bases fit TRBD2. This CDR3 is 15 amino acids long. After removal of 8 bases from V and 5 bases from J, the junction contained 11 bases not matched to a gene. Germline CDR1 SGHAT, CDR2 FQDESV (reference sequence). The CDR3, as DNA: TGTGCCAGCCGGCGGGAGGGGATTCGTGGAGATACGCAGTATTTT. Amino acid sequence: CASRREGIRGDTQYF.

This clonotype is categorized as hyperexpanded. The V and J genes are TRBV28 and TRBJ2-1; the match to TRBD1 covers 8 bases. This CDR3 contains 16 residues. The trim removed 2 bases at V and 6 bases at J, leaving 9 bases unmatched. Germline loops: CDR1 MDHEN, CDR2 SYDVKM. CDR3 residues: CASSLPRQGARNEQFF. The CDR3 DNA reads TGTGCCAGCAGTTTACCCAGGCAGGGGGCGCGCAATGAGCAGTTCTTC.

This clonotype was picked up many times. The chain has TRBV7-2 and TRBJ2-5; perhaps TRBD2 as D (5 bases). The germline gives CDR1 SGHTA, CDR2 FQGNSA. CDR3 length: 17 amino acids. V lost 1 base, J lost 0 bases, and 15 bases lay in between. CDR3 loop: CASSLDVQRKYQETQYF. The CDR3 DNA reads TGTGCCAGCAGCTTAGATGTGCAGCGGAAATACCAAGAGACCCAGTACTTC.

At least ten counts were recorded for this clonotype. The chain is built from TRBV20-1 and TRBJ2-3; 7 bases fit TRBD2. Germline V lookup: CDR1 DFQATT, CDR2 SNEGSKA (reference sequence). V gave up 1 base and J gave up 0 bases; unmatched junction bases: 7. The CDR3 has 16 amino acids. DNA of the CDR3: TGCAGTGCTAGAGGGTCTAGCGGATCTAGCACAGATACGCAGTATTTT. Its protein is CSARGSSGSSTDTQYF.

This clonotype was counted at least ten times. The J gene is TRBJ1-1, the V gene TRBV29-1, with D tentatively TRBD1 (5 bases). From germline, CDR1 is SQVTM and CDR2 ANQGSEA. The CDR3 covers 14 residues. The ends were cut back, 1 base at V and 3 bases at J, with 12 bases in the middle. The CDR3 here is CSVEGRQGDTEAFF. The CDR3, as DNA: TGCAGCGTTGAAGGTAGGCAGGGTGACACTGAAGCTTTCTTT.

This clonotype has more than one count but fewer than ten. This chain links TRBV7-2 with TRBJ2-7; D uncertain. V lost 2 bases and J 3 bases, leaving 26 bases between the germline ends. The CDR3 totals 19 residues. The germline gives CDR1 SGHTA, CDR2 FQGNSA. The CDR3 DNA reads as TGTGCCAGCAGCTTATTGGTCGGGCGTCAGGCTCGCCCCTACTACGAGCAGTACTTC. Translation: CASSLLVGRQARPYYEQYF.

The chain is built from TRBV20-1 and TRBJ2-2, with 8 bases aligning to TRBD1. This CDR3 has 16 amino acids. Germline V gene lookup returns CDR1 DFQATT and CDR2 SNEGSKA (reference sequence). V trimming: 4 bases; J trimming: 4 bases; junction bases outside the gene matches: 11. The CDR3 nucleotides are TGCAGTGCTACCACTCCGGACAGGGAAATCACCGGGGAGCTGTTTTTT. Its protein product is CSATTPDREITGELFF.

This clonotype was counted at least ten times. The gene calls are TRBV6-2 or TRBV6-3 and TRBJ2-3, with 8 bases identical to TRBD1. This CDR3 comprises 17 residues. CDR1 is MNHEY, CDR2 SVGEGT, per germline. Losses at the gene ends were 5 bases for V and 0 bases for J; bases not matched to a gene: 10. CDR3 in DNA: TGTGCCAGCAGTACGGCCGGGACAGGATATAGCACAGATACGCAGTATTTT. Its translation: CASSTAGTGYSTDTQYF.

This clonotype was counted ten times or more. V gene TRBV6-2 or TRBV6-3 combines with J gene TRBJ2-5; the match to TRBD1 covers 7 bases. Trimming at V came to 7 bases and at J to 7 bases, leaving 15 bases not matched to a gene. The CDR3 spans 15 residues. The germline V gene encodes CDR1 MNHEY and CDR2 SVGEGT. As DNA, the CDR3 is TGTGCCAGCACCAGCCTCGACAGGGAGTTTTTGACCCAGTACTTC. It translates to CASTSLDREFLTQYF.

V usage is TRBV4-1 and J usage is TRBJ2-3; 7 nucleotides match TRBD2. CDR1 is MGHRA, CDR2 YSYEKL, per germline. This CDR3 is 17 amino acids long. The trim removed 4 bases at V and 1 base at J, leaving 11 bases unmatched. Here the CDR3 reads CASSPSPLAEGTDTQYF. The DNA of the CDR3 is TGCGCCAGCAGCCCAAGCCCCCTAGCGGAGGGCACAGATACGCAGTATTTT.